This TCR beta chain was identified in a study of blood T cell repertoires in COVID-19. Study-wide background: Spain, Italy and the United States supplied samples that represented acute and convalescent COVID-19.

Libraries were prepared by immunoSEQ multiplex PCR; TCRdb keeps only in-frame clonotypes and omits some of them. The data contain some 250,000 clones, roughly 86% of them singletons. Germline CDR1 MNHEY, CDR2 SVGEGT. The CDR3 covers 13 residues. With 6 bases removed from V and 6 bases from J, the gap between germline ends came to 13 bases. This clone was detected once. This TCR was recovered from a woman younger than 45 who had recovered from COVID-19. The V gene is TRBV6-2 or TRBV6-3, the J gene TRBJ2-3, with D tentatively TRBD2 (5 bases). Sample: peripheral blood. CDR3 coding DNA: TGTGCCAGCAGCAAGGACTTCCCCGATACGCAGTATTTT. Its translation: CASSKDFPDTQYF.